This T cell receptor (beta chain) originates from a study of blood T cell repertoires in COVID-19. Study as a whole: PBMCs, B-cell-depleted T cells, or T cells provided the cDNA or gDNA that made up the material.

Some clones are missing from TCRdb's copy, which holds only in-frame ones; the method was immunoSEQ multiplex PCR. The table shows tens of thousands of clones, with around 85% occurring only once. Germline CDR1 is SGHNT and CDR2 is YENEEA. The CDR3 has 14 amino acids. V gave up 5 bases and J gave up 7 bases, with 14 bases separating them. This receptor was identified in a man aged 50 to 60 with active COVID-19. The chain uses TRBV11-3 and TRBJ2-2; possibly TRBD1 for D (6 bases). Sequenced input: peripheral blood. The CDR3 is CASSRRAGDGELFF. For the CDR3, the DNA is TGTGCCAGCAGCAGAAGGGCAGGGGACGGGGAGCTGTTTTTT.